These T cell receptor beta chains were read from a single sample in a study of T cell changes during pregnancy in multiple sclerosis. Generated by immunoSEQ multiplex PCR, the TCRdb table keeps only in-frame clones and is missing some. The sample includes around 57,000 clones, 92% of them seen just once. The source material was CD4+ T cells from peripheral blood mononuclear cells, sampled after pregnancy. The source of these receptors is a female donor in good health, enrolled as a control in a pregnancy study. Each CDR3 is given with its conserved first and last residue. D genes are given only for firm matches. Size tells how often a clone was seen (once, few, many) or the class of an expanded clone, and some rows leave it out.

j_call d_call clone_size v_call cdr3_aa cdr3_nt
TRBJ1-2 TRBD1 once TRBV5-1 CASSPRTGGEDGYTF TGCGCCAGCAGCCCTCGGACAGGGGGCGAGGATGGCTACACCTTC
TRBJ2-3 TRBD2 . TRBV4-1 CASSQALAGGPIPTDTQYF TGCGCCAGCAGCCAAGCACTAGCGGGGGGGCCCATTCCCACAGATACGCAGTATTTT
TRBJ1-2 TRBD1 . TRBV15 CATSRGGTGIVNGYTF TGTGCCACCAGCAGAGGGGGGACAGGTATAGTTAACGGCTACACCTTC
TRBJ1-5 . . TRBV27 CASKETGRAQPQHF TGTGCCAGCAAGGAGACAGGAAGGGCTCAGCCCCAGCATTTT
TRBJ1-5 . . TRBV4-3 CASSQGRYNQPQHF TGCGCCAGCAGCCAAGGCAGATACAATCAGCCCCAGCATTTT
TRBJ2-5 . once TRBV19 CASSQRTAQETQYF TGTGCCAGTAGCCAGCGGACAGCTCAAGAGACCCAGTACTTC
TRBJ2-3 . . TRBV28 CASSSPGEKATDTQYF TGTGCCAGCAGTTCCCCGGGAGAGAAGGCCACAGATACGCAGTATTTT
TRBJ2-3 TRBD2 once TRBV4-3 CASSQVPLRKAGYTDTQYF TGCGCCAGCAGCCAAGTTCCCCTTCGGAAAGCGGGGTACACAGATACGCAGTATTTT
TRBJ1-1 . . TRBV7-9 CASSQATEAFF TGTGCCAGCAGCCAAGCCACTGAAGCTTTCTTT
TRBJ1-1 . . TRBV6-5 CASRVDGRWNTEAFF TGTGCCAGCAGAGTCGATGGTCGGTGGAACACTGAAGCTTTCTTT
TRBJ2-2 TRBD1 . TRBV14 CASSHRGRTPNTGELFF TGTGCCAGCAGCCACAGGGGGAGAACCCCGAACACCGGGGAGCTGTTTTTT
TRBJ1-1 . . TRBV29-1 CSARGLYGNEAFF TGCAGCGCTCGGGGACTATATGGGAATGAAGCTTTCTTT
TRBJ2-3 . . TRBV4-3 CASSQEGTPGKNTQYF TGCGCCAGCAGCCAAGAAGGGACACCAGGGAAAAATACGCAGTATTTT
TRBJ1-4 . once TRBV6-6 CASSYSGQSNEKLFF TGTGCCAGCAGTTACTCGGGGCAGAGTAATGAAAAACTGTTTTTT
TRBJ2-3 TRBD2 . TRBV9 CASSVGISGGAGRTDTQYF TGTGCCAGCAGCGTAGGAATTAGCGGGGGGGCCGGTCGCACAGATACGCAGTATTTT
TRBJ1-5 . . TRBV7-8 CASSLTPSGQPQHF TGTGCCAGCAGCTTGACCCCCTCGGGTCAGCCCCAGCATTTT
TRBJ1-3 . . TRBV7-9 CASSFARGGNTIYF TGTGCCAGCAGCTTCGCCAGGGGTGGAAACACCATATATTTT
TRBJ2-7 TRBD1 . TRBV28 CAVRQGNYEQYF TGTGCCGTCAGACAGGGAAACTACGAGCAGTACTTC
TRBJ1-6 . . TRBV7-9 CASSVHSGTPLHF TGTGCCAGCAGCGTCCATTCAGGGACACCCCTCCACTTT
TRBJ2-3 TRBD2 . TRBV5-1 CASSLALLTSGGGNTQYF TGCGCCAGCAGCTTGGCCCTACTTACTAGCGGGGGTGGAAATACGCAGTATTTT
TRBJ2-6 TRBD2 . TRBV11-2 CASSLSSGVSGANVLTF TGTGCCAGCAGCTTATCTAGCGGGGTGTCTGGGGCCAACGTCCTGACTTTC
TRBJ2-7 . . TRBV18 CASSPPGVSYEQYF TGTGCCAGCTCACCCCCGGGGGTTTCCTACGAGCAGTACTTC
TRBJ2-7 TRBD1 . TRBV7-9 CASRLAGTDSYEQYF TGTGCCAGCAGGCTAGCCGGGACAGACTCCTACGAGCAGTACTTC
TRBJ2-7 TRBD1 . TRBV5-4 CASNPGTGAYEQYF TGTGCCAGCAACCCCGGGACAGGGGCCTACGAGCAGTACTTC
TRBJ2-3 . . TRBV18 CASGTLTDTQYF TGTGCCAGCGGGACTTTAACAGATACGCAGTATTTT
TRBJ2-5 TRBD1 . TRBV7-2 CASSSTGMETQYF TGTGCCAGCAGCTCGACAGGGATGGAGACCCAGTACTTC
TRBJ1-2 TRBD1 . TRBV30 CAWRGQGNYGYTF TGTGCCTGGAGGGGACAGGGAAACTATGGCTACACCTTC
TRBJ1-1 . few TRBV7-9 CASSPTGGTDTEAFF TGTGCCAGCAGCCCGACGGGGGGGACGGACACTGAAGCTTTCTTT
TRBJ2-3 TRBD2 . TRBV4-3 CASSQGHSGGADTQYF TGCGCCAGCAGCCAAGGGCATAGCGGGGGCGCAGATACGCAGTATTTT
TRBJ2-7 TRBD2 . TRBV30 CACGHARWEGSLVTYEQYF TGTGCCTGCGGTCACGCGCGATGGGAGGGATCATTGGTAACTTACGAGCAGTACTTC
TRBJ1-6 . . TRBV7-6 CASSAVPGHNNSPLHF TGTGCCAGCAGCGCGGTGCCGGGACACAATAATTCACCCCTCCACTTT
TRBJ1-1 . . TRBV4-3 CASSQEERNTEAFF TGCGCCAGCAGCCAAGAGGAGAGGAACACTGAAGCTTTCTTT
TRBJ2-2 TRBD1 once TRBV9 CASSYTDRALDTGELFF TGTGCCAGCAGCTACACCGACAGGGCTCTGGACACCGGGGAGCTGTTTTTT
TRBJ2-3 . . TRBV7-3 CASSLDSTDTQYF TGTGCCAGCAGCTTGGACTCCACAGATACGCAGTATTTT
TRBJ2-2 TRBD2 . TRBV7-2 CASSPLAGFAGELFF TGTGCCAGCAGCCCATTAGCGGGGTTCGCCGGGGAGCTGTTTTTT
TRBJ2-1 TRBD1 . TRBV18 CASSPPRATGDYNEQFF TGTGCCAGCTCACCACCGCGGGCGACAGGGGATTACAATGAGCAGTTCTTC
TRBJ2-5 TRBD2 once TRBV18 CASSTSGGQETQYF TGTGCCAGCTCGACTAGCGGGGGCCAAGAGACCCAGTACTTC
TRBJ2-3 TRBD2 . TRBV9 CASSVLAGGADTQYF TGTGCCAGCAGCGTACTAGCGGGGGGCGCAGATACGCAGTATTTT
TRBJ1-5 . . TRBV7-9 CASSLARDNQPQHF TGTGCCAGCAGCTTAGCCCGGGACAATCAGCCCCAGCATTTT
TRBJ2-1 . . TRBV6-4 CASSDRGATPNEQFF TGTGCCAGCAGTGACAGGGGCGCCACACCGAATGAGCAGTTCTTC
TRBJ2-3 TRBD2 . TRBV7-2 CASSFMSGGGTDTQYF TGTGCCAGCAGCTTCATGAGCGGGGGGGGCACAGATACGCAGTATTTT